This entry lists 12 T cell receptor beta chains sequenced from one sample in a study of blood T cells in healthy people across ages. A second about 7 to 12 cycle PCR used barcoded and J-beta primers. TCRdb fed the 5' RACE reads into MiXCR, producing one record per CDR3 protein. The sample lists roughly 650,000 distinct CDR3 sequences, 32% occurring once. Sequencing used blood. The origin of the receptors is a woman of 80 years or more in good health.

This clonotype was counted many times. The V gene is TRBV5-5, the J gene TRBJ2-7; 12 bases agree with TRBD1. CDR1 is SGHKS and CDR2 is YYEKEE in the germline V gene (reference sequence). V shed 4 bases and J 2 bases; nucleotides not matched to a gene: 13. The CDR3 has 18 residues. For the CDR3, the DNA is TGTGCCAGCAGCCTGACCGCTTCCGGGACAGGGGGCCCCTACGAGCAGTACTTC. Translating it yields CASSLTASGTGGPYEQYF. The whole variable domain, filled in from reference TRBV5-5 and TRBJ2-7, reads DAGVTQSPTHLIKTRGQQVTLRCSPISGHKSVSWYQQVLGQGPQFIFQYYEKEERGRGNFPDRFSARQFPNYSSELNVNALLLGDSALYLCASSLTASGTGGPYEQYFGPGTRLTVT.

This clonotype was recorded many times. The gene calls are TRBV20-1 and TRBJ2-1; 7 bases are shared with TRBD2. There are 13 residues in the CDR3. CDR1 and CDR2 (germline): DFQATT, SNEGSKA (reference sequence). After removal of 3 bases from V and 3 bases from J, the junction contained 2 bases not matched to a gene. CDR3 amino acids: CSASGGNYNEQFF. In nucleotides, the CDR3 is TGCAGTGCTAGCGGGGGGAACTACAATGAGCAGTTCTTC.

The sample holds many counts of this clonotype. The chain recombines TRBV4-2 with TRBJ2-1; no clear D. CDR1 and CDR2 from the germline V gene are LGHNA and YNFKEQ. The CDR3 covers 13 residues. Trimming stripped 1 base from V and 14 bases from J, with 15 bases between. The CDR3 region is CASSQVSSPLEFF. Here the CDR3 DNA reads TGTGCCAGCAGCCAAGTATCGTCGCCCTTGGAGTTCTTC.

Comments on this clonotype: This may be a read error, as it is one base from a much larger clone. V usage is TRBV29-1 and J usage is TRBJ2-5; 8 nucleotides match TRBD1. CDR3 length: 12 amino acids. V lost 7 bases to trimming and J lost 4 bases; unmatched junction nucleotides: 5. Germline V lookup: CDR1 SQVTM, CDR2 ANQGSEA. CDR3 protein: CSGRTGRETQYF. The CDR3 region has the DNA TGCAGCGGTCGGACAGGGCGAGAGACCCAGTACTTC.

This clonotype was detected only a few times. A read error is possible here, since a much larger clone lies one base away. The chain recombines TRBV15 with TRBJ2-1; tentatively, D is TRBD1 or TRBD2 (5 bases each). The CDR3 is 15 residues long. CDR1 and CDR2 from the germline V gene are LNHNV and YYDKDF (reference sequence). V was clipped by 8 bases and J by 15 bases, with 29 bases between them. The CDR3 loop is CATGSTRDGRLRWFF. CDR3 nucleotides: TGTGCCACCGGCTCGACCCGGGACGGACGACTTAGATGGTTCTTC.

The chain employs TRBV4-1 and TRBJ2-3; D may be TRBD2 (6 bases). The CDR3 totals 16 residues. Germline CDR1 MGHRA, CDR2 YSYEKL. The V gene lost 2 bases and the J gene lost 0 bases, with 12 bases spanning the gap. The CDR3 nucleotides are TGCGCCAGCAGCCAACTATGCCGGGGGAGCACAGATACGCAGTATTTT. Its translation: CASSQLCRGSTDTQYF.

This clonotype was observed at least ten times. This chain links TRBV5-1 with TRBJ2-3, with D maybe TRBD2 (6 bases). This CDR3 contains 16 residues. Trimming cost V 4 bases and J 4 bases, with 19 bases left between them. Germline V gene lookup returns CDR1 SGHRS and CDR2 YFSETQ. CDR3 amino acids: CASSPPRDFLADTQYF. The CDR3 DNA reads as TGCGCCAGCAGCCCCCCCCGGGACTTCCTGGCAGATACGCAGTATTTT. Full variable domain (missing parts from reference TRBV5-1 and TRBJ2-3): KAGVTQTPRYLIKTRGQQVTLSCSPISGHRSVSWYQQTPGQGLQFLFEYFSETQRNKGNFPGRFSGRQFSNSRSEMNVSTLELGDSALYLCASSPPRDFLADTQYFGPGTRLTVL.

On this clonotype: A single base separates this from a much larger clone, so it may be a read error. This chain links TRBV5-1 with TRBJ2-7, with a tentative D call TRBD1 (5 bases). Germline V gives CDR1 SGHRS, CDR2 YFSETQ. The CDR3 runs to 15 residues. The CDR3 loop reads CVSSLERGLGSEQYF. CDR3 DNA sequence: TGCGTCAGCAGCTTGGAAAGGGGATTAGGGTCCGAGCAGTACTTC.

In this sample, this clonotype turned up many times. J is TRBJ2-1 and V is TRBV12-3 or TRBV12-4; 7 bases map to TRBD2. This CDR3 comprises 15 residues. After removal of 7 bases from V and 4 bases from J, the junction contained 10 bases not matched to a gene. The CDR3 loop is CASTVSAGFYNEQFF. The DNA for the CDR3 is TGTGCCAGCACAGTTTCAGCGGGGTTTTACAATGAGCAGTTCTTC.

The V and J genes are TRBV7-7 and TRBJ2-7; 8 bases line up with TRBD2. The CDR3 has 15 residues. J lost 2 bases, V lost 1 base, and 4 bases had no gene match. Germline V lookup: CDR1 SSHAT, CDR2 FNYEAQ (reference sequence). The CDR3 reads CASSLGAGAAYEQYF. CDR3 DNA: TGTGCCAGCAGCTTAGGAGCGGGGGCCGCCTACGAGCAGTACTTC. Drawing the rest from reference TRBV7-7 and TRBJ2-7, the complete variable domain is GAGVSQSPRYKVTKRGQDVTLRCDPISSHATLYWYQQALGQGPEFLTYFNYEAQPDKSGLPSDRFSAERPEGSISTLTIQRTEQRDSAMYRCASSLGAGAAYEQYFGPGTRLTVT.

This clonotype has ten or more counts. This may arise from a read error, as a much more abundant clone is one base away. The chain recombines TRBV10-3 with TRBJ2-7; a weak D match, TRBD1 (5 bases). The germline V gene encodes CDR1 ENHRY and CDR2 SYGVKD. V was pared by 6 bases and J by 1 base, with 13 bases between. This CDR3 is built from 14 residues. For the CDR3, the DNA is TGTGCCATCAGGGACCGCGGACAATCCTACGAGCAGTACTTC. As protein: CAIRDRGQSYEQYF.

Remarks on this clonotype: A much larger clone differs by one base, so this may be a read error. The rearrangement uses TRBV3-1 and TRBJ2-5, with unresolved D. CDR3 length: 15 residues. The V and J ends lost 2 bases and 1 base respectively, with 11 bases between them. Germline values: CDR1 LGHDT, CDR2 YNNKEL (reference sequence). CDR3 bases: TGTGCCAGCAGCCAAAGCAAGCTTTCCCAAGAGACCCAGTACTTC. Protein: CASSQSKLSQETQYF.